The present entry profiles one TCR beta chain with its context. The antigen is unknown. CDR1 is LGHNA, CDR2 YNFKEQ, per germline. The V and J ends lost 4 bases and 0 bases, in that order; junction bases with no gene match: 6. The CDR3 is 16 amino acids. The sample originates from a study of post-analysis software for immune sequencing data. Study background: Relapsing-remitting, secondary progressive and progressive-relapsing forms of multiple sclerosis all featured among disease courses. Overall study results and limits: A significant reduction in normalized Chao1 diversity was observed in multiple sclerosis patients versus controls. Among five TRBV segments more frequent in patients than controls were TRBV5-6, TRBV5-1 and TRBV20-1. Clustering by F measure revealed strong co-clustering among samples prepared together in one batch.

Unique molecular identifiers were carried by the TCR beta cDNA libraries. The T cell input of about 0.9 to 10 million gave hundreds of thousands of cDNA molecules. Each CDR3 protein is one row after TCRdb ran MiXCR on the PCR reads. The table shows about 540,000 distinct CDR3 sequences, with 34% occurring only once. This TCR came from a girl aged 2-17 years with multiple sclerosis. The material sequenced was blood. The chain recombines TRBV4-2 with TRBJ2-7, with 10 bases identical to TRBD2. In nucleotides, the CDR3 is TGTGCCAGCAGCCCCTGCACTAGCGGGGCCTCCTACGAGCAGTACTTC. As protein: CASSPCTSGASYEQYF.